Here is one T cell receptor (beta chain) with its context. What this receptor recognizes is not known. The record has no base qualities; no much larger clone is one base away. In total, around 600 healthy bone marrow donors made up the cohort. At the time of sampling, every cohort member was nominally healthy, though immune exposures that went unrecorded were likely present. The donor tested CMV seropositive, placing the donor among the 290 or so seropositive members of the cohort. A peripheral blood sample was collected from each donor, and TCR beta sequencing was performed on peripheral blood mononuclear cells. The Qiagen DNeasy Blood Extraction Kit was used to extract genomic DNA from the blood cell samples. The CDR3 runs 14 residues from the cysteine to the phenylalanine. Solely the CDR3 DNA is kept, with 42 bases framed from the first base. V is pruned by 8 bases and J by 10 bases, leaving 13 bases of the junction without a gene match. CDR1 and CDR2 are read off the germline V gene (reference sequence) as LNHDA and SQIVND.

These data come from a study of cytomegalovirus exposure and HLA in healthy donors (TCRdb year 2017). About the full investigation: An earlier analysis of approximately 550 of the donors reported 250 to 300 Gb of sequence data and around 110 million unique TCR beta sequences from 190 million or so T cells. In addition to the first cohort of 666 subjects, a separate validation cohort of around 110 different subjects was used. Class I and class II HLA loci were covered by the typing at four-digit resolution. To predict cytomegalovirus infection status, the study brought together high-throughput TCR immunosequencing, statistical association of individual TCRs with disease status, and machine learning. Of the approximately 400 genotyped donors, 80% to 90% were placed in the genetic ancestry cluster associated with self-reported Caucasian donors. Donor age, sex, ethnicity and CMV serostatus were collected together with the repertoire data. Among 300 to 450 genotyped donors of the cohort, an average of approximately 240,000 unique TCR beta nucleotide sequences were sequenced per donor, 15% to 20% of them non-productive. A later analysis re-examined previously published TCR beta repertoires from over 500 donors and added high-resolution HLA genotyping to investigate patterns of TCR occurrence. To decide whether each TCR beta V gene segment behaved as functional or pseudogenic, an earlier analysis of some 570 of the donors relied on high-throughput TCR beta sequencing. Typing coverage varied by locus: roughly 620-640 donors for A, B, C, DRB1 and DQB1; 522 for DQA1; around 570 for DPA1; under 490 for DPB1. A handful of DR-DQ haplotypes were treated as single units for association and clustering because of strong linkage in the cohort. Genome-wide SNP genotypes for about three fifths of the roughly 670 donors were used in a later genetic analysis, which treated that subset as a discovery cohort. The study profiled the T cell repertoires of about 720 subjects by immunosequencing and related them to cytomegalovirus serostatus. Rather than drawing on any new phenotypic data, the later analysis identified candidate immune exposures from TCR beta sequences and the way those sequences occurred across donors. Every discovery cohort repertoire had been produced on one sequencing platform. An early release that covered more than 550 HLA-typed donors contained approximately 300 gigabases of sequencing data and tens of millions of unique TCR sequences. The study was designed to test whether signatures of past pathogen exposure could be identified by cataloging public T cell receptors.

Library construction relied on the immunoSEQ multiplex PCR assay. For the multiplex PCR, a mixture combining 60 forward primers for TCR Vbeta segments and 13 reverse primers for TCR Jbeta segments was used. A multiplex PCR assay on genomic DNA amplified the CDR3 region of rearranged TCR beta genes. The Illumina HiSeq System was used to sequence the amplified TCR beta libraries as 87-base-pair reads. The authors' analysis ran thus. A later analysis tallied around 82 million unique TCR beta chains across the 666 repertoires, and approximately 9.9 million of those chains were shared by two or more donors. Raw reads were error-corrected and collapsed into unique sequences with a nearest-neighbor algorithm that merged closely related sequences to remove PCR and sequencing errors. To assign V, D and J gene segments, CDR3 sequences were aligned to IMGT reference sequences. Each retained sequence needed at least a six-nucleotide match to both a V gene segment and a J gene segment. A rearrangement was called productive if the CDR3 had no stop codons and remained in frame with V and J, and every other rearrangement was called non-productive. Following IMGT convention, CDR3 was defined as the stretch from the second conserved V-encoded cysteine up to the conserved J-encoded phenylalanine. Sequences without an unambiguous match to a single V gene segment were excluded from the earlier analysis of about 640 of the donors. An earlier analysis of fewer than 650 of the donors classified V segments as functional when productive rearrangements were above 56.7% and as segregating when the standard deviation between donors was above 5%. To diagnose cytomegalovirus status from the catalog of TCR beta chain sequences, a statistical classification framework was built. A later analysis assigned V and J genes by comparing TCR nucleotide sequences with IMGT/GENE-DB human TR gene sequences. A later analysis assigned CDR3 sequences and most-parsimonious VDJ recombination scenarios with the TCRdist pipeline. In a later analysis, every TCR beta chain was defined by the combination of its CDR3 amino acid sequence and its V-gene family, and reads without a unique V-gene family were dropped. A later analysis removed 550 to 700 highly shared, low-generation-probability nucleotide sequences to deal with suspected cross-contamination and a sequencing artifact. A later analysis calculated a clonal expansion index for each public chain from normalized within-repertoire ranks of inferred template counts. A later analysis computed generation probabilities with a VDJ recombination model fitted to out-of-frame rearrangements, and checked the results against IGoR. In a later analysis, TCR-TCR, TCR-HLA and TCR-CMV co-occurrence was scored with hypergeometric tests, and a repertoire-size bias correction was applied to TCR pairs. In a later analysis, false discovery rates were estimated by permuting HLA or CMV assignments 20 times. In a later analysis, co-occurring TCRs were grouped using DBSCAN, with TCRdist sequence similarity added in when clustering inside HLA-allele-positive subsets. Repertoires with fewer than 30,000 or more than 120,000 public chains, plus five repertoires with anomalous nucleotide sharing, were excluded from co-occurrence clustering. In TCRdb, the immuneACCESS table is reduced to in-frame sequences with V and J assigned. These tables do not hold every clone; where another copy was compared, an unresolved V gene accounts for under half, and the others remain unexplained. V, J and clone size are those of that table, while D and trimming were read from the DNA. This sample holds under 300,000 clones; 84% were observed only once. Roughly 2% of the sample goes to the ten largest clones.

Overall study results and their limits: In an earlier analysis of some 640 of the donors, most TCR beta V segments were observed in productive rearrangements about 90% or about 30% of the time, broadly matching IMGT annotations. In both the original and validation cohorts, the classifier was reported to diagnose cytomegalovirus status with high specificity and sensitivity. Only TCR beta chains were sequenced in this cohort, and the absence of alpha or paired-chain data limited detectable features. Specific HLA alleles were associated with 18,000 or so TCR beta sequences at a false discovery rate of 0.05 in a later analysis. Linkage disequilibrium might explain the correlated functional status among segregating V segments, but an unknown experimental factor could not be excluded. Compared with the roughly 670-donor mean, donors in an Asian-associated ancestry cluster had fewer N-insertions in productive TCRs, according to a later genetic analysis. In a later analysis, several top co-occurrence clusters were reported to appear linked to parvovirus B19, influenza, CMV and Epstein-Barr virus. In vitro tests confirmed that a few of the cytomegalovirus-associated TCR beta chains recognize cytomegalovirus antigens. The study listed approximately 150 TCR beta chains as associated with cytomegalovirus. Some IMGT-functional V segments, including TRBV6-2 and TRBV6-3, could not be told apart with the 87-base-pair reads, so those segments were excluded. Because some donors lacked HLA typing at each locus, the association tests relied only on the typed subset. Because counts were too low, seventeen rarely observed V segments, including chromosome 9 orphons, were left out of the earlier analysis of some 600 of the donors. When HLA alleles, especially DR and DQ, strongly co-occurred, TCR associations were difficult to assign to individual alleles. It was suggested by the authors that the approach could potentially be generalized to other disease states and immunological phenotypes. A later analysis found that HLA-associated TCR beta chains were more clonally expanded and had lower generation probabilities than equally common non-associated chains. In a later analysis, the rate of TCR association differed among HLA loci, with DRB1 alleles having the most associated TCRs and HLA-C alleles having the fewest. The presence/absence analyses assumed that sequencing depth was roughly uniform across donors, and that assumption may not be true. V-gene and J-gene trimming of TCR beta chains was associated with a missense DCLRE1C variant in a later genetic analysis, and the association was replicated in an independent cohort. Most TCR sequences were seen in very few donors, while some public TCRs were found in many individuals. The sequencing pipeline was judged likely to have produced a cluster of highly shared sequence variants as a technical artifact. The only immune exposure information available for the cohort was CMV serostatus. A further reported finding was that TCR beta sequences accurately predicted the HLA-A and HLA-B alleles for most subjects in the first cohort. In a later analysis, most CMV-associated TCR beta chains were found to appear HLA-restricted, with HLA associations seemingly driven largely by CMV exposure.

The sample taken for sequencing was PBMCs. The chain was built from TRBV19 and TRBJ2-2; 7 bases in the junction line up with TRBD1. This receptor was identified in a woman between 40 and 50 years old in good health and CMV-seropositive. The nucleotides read TGTGCCAGTGCCTCCGGGACAGACAGTGTGGAGCTGTTTTTT. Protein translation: CASASGTDSVELFF.